This entry is about one T cell receptor (beta chain). Participants reported their clinical history, and cohort assignment relied on those reports. Cohort 3 donors counted as recovered after two negative PCRs, clearance, or resolved symptoms. The CDR3 loop spans 18 amino acids. V lost 6 bases and J lost 7, with 29 bases in between. The germline V gene has CDR1 LNHDA and CDR2 SQIVND (reference sequence). Original methodology: It was from reference gene primer amplification that nucleated cell counts were estimated. The assay was immunoSEQ multiplex PCR, and TCRdb's table has in-frame clones only and misses some. V and J calls and clone size come straight from that table; D and trimming were deduced from the DNA. The sample has 250,000 to 300,000 clones, roughly 91% seen once. These data are taken from a study of blood T cell repertoires in COVID-19. Study background: T cells, B-cell-depleted T cells, or PBMCs supplied cDNA or gDNA.

The origin of this receptor is a man aged 35-49 years who had recovered from COVID-19. The chain joins TRBV19 to TRBJ2-3, with a tentative D call TRBD1 (6 bases). Sequencing was done on a sample of PBMCs or T cells enriched from blood (not recorded which). The CDR3 region has the DNA TGTGCCAGTAGCCACAGACAGGACTCTACCACCCATCTGAATACGCAGTATTTT. Translated, it gives CASSHRQDSTTHLNTQYF.